This entry is about one T cell receptor (beta chain). Its antigen is unidentified. This sample was taken from a study of T cells in localized non-small cell lung cancer. CDR3 length equals 14 residues. Germline V gene sequence: CDR1 SGHRS, CDR2 YFSETQ. With 0 bases removed from V and 6 bases from J, the gap between germline ends came to 9 bases. Study-level findings and limits: Elevated circulating T cell density in blood was associated with longer overall survival. T cell clonality was highest in uninvolved adjacent lung, above tumor. A median of approximately 50 clones ranked among the top 100 in tumor appeared in adjacent lung.

Assay: immunoSEQ multiplex PCR; the TCRdb copy retains only in-frame clones and omits some. The sample lists 1,500 to 2,000 clones; under 25% were seen once. The chain recombines TRBV5-1 with TRBJ1-4; no firm D call. The sample here was lung tumor tissue, taken before any cancer treatment. The receptor was derived from a woman aged 40-69 years with stage I lung adenocarcinoma. The CDR3: CASSLEISDEKLFF. The CDR3 DNA is TGCGCCAGCAGCTTGGAAATATCGGATGAAAAACTGTTTTTT.